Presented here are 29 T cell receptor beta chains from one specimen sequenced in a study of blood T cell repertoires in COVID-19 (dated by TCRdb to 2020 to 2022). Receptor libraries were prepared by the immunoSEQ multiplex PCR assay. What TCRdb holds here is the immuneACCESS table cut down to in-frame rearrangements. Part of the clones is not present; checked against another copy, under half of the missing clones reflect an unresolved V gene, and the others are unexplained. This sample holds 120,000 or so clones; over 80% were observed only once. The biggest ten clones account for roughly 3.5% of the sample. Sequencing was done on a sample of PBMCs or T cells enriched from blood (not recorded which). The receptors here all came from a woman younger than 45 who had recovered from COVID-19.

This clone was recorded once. The CDR3 reads CASSIPRDYGYTF. The CDR3 coding sequence is TGTGCCAGCAGCATCCCGCGGGATTATGGCTACACCTTC. The chain employs TRBV7-9 and TRBJ1-2, with D unresolved. The CDR3 is made up of 13 amino acids. The germline CDR1 and CDR2 sequences are SEHNR and FQNEAQ (reference sequence). The ends were cut back, 5 bases at V and 5 bases at J, with 12 bases in the middle.

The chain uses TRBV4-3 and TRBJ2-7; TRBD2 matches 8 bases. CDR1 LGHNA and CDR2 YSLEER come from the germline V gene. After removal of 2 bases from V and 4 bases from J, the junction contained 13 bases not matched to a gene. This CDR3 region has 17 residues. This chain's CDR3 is CASSQSASGGRMYEQYF. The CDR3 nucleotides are TGCGCCAGCAGCCAAAGTGCCTCCGGCGGGAGGATGTACGAGCAGTACTTC.

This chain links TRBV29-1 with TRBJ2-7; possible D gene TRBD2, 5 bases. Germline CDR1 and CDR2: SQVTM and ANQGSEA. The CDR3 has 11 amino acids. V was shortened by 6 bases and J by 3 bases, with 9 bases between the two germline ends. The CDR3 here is CSVADYYEQYF. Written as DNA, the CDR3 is TGCAGCGTCGCTGACTACTACGAGCAGTACTTC.

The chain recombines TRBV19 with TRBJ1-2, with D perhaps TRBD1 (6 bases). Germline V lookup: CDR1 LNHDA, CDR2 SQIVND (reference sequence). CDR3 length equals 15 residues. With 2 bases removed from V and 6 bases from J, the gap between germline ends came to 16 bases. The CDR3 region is CASSITRGLGNGYTF. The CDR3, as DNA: TGTGCCAGTAGTATAACCAGGGGCTTAGGAAATGGCTACACCTTC.

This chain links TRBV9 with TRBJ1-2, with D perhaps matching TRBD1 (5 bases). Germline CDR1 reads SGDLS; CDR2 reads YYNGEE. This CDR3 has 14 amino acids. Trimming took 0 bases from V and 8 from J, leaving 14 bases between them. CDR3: CASSVDVGVGGYTF. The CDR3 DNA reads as TGTGCCAGCAGCGTAGATGTAGGGGTCGGGGGCTACACCTTC.

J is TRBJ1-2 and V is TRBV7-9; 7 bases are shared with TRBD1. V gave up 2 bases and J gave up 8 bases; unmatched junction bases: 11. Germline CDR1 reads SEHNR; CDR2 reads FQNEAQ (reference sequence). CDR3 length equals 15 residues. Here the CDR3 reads CASSLPLGQASGYTF. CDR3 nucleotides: TGTGCCAGCAGCTTACCCCTCGGACAGGCTTCCGGCTACACCTTC.

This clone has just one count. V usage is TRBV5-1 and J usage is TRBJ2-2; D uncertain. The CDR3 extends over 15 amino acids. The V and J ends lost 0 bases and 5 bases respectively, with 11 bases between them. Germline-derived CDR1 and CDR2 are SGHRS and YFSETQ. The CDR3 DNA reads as TGCGCCAGCAGCTTGGACAGTTCACCAACCGGGGAGCTGTTTTTT. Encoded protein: CASSLDSSPTGELFF.

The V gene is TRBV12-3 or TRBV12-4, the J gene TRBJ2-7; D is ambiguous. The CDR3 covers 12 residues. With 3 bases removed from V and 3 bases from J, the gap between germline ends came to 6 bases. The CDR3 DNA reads TGTGCCAGCAGTTTTGCCGGCTACGAGCAGTACTTC. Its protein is CASSFAGYEQYF.

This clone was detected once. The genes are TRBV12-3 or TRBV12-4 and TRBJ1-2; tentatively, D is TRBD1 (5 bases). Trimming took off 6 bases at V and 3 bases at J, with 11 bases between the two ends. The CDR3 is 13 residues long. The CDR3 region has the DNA TGTGCCAGCAGATTTGACAGTGACTATGGCTACACCTTC. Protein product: CASRFDSDYGYTF.

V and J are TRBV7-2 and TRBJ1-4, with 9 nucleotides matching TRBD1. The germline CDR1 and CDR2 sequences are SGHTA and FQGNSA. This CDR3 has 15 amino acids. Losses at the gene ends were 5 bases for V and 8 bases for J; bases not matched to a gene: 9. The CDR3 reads CASSPPGQGEEKLFF. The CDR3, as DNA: TGTGCCAGCAGCCCACCGGGACAGGGCGAGGAAAAACTGTTTTTT.

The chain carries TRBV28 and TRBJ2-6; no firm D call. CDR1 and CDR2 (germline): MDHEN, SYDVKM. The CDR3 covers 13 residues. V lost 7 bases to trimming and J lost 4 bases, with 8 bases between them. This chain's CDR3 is CASTSLGANVLTF. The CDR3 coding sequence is TGTGCCAGCACGTCTCTGGGGGCCAACGTCCTGACTTTC.

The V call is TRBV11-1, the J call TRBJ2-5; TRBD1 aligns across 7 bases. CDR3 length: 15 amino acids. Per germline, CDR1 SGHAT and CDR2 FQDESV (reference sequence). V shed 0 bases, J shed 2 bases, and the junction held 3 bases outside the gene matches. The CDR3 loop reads CASSLATGLQETQYF. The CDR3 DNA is TGTGCCAGCAGCTTAGCGACAGGGCTTCAAGAGACCCAGTACTTC.

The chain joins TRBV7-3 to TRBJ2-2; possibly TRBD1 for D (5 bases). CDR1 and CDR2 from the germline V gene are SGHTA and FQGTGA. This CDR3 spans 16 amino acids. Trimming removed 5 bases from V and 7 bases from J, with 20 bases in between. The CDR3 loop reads CASSPYGAGWSGELFF. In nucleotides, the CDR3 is TGTGCCAGCAGCCCCTATGGGGCAGGGTGGAGCGGGGAGCTGTTTTTT.

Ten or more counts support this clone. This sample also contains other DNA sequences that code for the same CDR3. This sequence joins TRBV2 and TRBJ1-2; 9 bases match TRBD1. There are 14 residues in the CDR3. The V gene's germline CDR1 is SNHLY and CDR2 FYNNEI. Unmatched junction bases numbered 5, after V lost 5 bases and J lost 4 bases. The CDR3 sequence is CASSQTGGGYGYTF. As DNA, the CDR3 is TGTGCCAGCAGTCAGACAGGGGGAGGCTATGGCTACACCTTC.

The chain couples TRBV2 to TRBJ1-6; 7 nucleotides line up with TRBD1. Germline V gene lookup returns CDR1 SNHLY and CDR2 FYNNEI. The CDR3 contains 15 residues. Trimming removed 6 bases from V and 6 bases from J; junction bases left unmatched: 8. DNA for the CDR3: TGTGCCAGCAGGGACTCCGGGACAGCTAATTCACCCCTCCACTTT. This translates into CASRDSGTANSPLHF.

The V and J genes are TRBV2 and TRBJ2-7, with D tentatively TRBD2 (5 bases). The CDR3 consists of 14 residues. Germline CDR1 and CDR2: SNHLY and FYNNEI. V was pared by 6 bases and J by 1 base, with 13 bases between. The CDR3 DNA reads TGTGCCAGCAGCCCTGAGGGCGGTTCCTACGAGCAGTACTTC. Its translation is CASSPEGGSYEQYF.

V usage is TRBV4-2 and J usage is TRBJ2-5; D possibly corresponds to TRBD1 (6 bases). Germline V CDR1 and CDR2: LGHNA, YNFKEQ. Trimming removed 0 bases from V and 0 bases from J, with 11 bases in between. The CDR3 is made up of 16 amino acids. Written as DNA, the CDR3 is TGTGCCAGCAGCCAAGATTGGGGACACAACCAAGAGACCCAGTACTTC. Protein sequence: CASSQDWGHNQETQYF.

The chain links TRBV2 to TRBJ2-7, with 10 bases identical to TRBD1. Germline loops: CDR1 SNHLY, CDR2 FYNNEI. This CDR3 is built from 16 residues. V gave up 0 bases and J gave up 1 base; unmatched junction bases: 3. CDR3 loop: CASSEAWGQGSYEQYF. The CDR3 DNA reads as TGTGCCAGCAGTGAAGCGTGGGGACAGGGGTCCTACGAGCAGTACTTC. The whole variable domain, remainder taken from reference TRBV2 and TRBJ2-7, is EPEVTQTPSHQVTQMGQEVILRCVPISNHLYFYWYRQILGQKVEFLVSFYNNEISEKSEIFDDQFSVERPDGSNFTLKIRSTKLEDSAMYFCASSEAWGQGSYEQYFGPGTRLTVT.

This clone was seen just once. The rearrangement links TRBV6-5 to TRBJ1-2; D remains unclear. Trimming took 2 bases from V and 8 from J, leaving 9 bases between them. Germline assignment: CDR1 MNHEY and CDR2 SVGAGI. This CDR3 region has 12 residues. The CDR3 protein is CASSYGSGGYTF. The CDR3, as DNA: TGTGCCAGCAGTTACGGGTCCGGGGGCTACACCTTC.

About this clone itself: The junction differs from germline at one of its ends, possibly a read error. The CDR3 here is CASSEDRASTGELFF. Written as DNA, the CDR3 is TGTGCCAGCAGCGAAGACAGGGCTAGCACCGGGGAGCTGTTTTTT. The chain combines TRBV2 with TRBJ2-2; 7 bases agree with TRBD1. The CDR3 length is 15 residues. CDR1 is SNHLY, CDR2 FYNNEI, per germline.

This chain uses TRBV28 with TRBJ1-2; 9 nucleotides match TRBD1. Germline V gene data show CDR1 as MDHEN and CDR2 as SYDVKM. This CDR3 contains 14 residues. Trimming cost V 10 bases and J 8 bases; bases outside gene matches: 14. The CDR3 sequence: CATLNRGRVYGYTF. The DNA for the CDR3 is TGTGCCACATTAAACAGGGGGCGCGTGTACGGCTACACCTTC.

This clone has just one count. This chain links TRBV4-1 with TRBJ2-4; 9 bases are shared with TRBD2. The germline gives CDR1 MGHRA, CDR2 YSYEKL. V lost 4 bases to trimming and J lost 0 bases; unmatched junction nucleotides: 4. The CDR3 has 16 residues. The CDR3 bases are TGCGCCAGCAGCCCAGGACTAGCGTTAGCCAAAAACATTCAGTACTTC. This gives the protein CASSPGLALAKNIQYF.

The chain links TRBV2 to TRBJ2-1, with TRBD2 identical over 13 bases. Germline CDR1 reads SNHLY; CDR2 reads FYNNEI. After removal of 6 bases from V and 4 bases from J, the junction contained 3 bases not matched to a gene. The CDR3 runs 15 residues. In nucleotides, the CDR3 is TGTGCCAGCAGGGCGACTAGCGGGGGGTACAATGAGCAGTTCTTC. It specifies CASRATSGGYNEQFF.

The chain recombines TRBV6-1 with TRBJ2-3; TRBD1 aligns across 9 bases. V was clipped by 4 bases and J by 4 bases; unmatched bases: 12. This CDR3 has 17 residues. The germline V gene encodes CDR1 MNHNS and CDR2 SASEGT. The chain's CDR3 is CASSVTGDRVGADTQYF. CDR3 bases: TGTGCCAGCAGTGTAACGGGGGACAGGGTGGGGGCAGATACGCAGTATTTT.

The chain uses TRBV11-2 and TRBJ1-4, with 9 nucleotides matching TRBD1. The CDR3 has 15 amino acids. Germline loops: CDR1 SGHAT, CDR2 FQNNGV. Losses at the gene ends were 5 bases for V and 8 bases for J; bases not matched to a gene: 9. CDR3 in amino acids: CASSGPGTGQEKLFF. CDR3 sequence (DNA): TGTGCCAGCAGCGGACCCGGGACAGGGCAAGAAAAACTGTTTTTT. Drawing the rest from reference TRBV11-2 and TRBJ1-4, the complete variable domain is EAGVAQSPRYKIIEKRQSVAFWCNPISGHATLYWYQQILGQGPKLLIQFQNNGVVDDSQLPKDRFSAERLKGVDSTLKIQPAKLEDSAVYLCASSGPGTGQEKLFFGSGTQLSVL.

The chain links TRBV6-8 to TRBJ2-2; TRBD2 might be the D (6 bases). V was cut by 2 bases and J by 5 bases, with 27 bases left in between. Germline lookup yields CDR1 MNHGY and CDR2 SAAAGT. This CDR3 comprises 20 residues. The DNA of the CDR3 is TGTGCCAGCAGTTACCCGAGTCCGCCTAGCGCCAGCCCATTGACCGGGGAGCTGTTTTTT. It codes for CASSYPSPPSASPLTGELFF.

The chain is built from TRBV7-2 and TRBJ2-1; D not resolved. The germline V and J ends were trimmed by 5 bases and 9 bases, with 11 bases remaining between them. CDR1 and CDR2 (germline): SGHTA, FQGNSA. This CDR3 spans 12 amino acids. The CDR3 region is CASSPGVGEQFF. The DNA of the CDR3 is TGTGCCAGCAGCCCAGGCGTAGGTGAGCAGTTCTTC.

The CDR3 is CASSAGLAGGPYEQYF. CDR3 nucleotide sequence: TGCGCCAGCAGCGCGGGACTAGCGGGAGGGCCCTACGAGCAGTACTTC. The chain combines TRBV5-1 with TRBJ2-7, with TRBD2 matching 16 bases. The germline V gene encodes CDR1 SGHRS and CDR2 YFSETQ. Trimming removed 4 bases from V and 2 bases from J; junction bases left unmatched: 3. This CDR3 region has 16 residues.

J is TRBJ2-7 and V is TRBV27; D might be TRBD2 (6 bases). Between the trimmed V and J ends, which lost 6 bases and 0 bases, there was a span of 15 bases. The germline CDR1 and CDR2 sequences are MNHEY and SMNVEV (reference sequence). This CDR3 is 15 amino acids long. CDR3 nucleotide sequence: TGTGCCAGCAGCCCGCAGGGAGGCTTCTCCTACGAGCAGTACTTC. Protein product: CASSPQGGFSYEQYF.